Listed here are 13 T cell receptor beta chains from one sample, sequenced in a study of beta chain features in type 1 diabetes. Study observations and caveats: Significant though moderate, a shortening of TCRB CDR3s appeared in all four CD4+ subsets of Type 1 diabetes patients.

Expressed TCRB transcripts were sequenced after all isolated RNA was converted to cDNA. The data were produced by immunoSEQ multiplex PCR, yet TCRdb's version contains in-frame clones alone and is incomplete. The sample lists around 360,000 clones; around 12% were seen once. Which antigens these TCRs recognize remains unknown. Sequencing input: naive CD4+ T cells from blood. The source is a woman aged 18-35 years with type 1 diabetes.

The sample holds a few counts of this clone. V usage is TRBV7-9 and J usage is TRBJ2-5; TRBD1 aligns across 7 bases. Germline lookup yields CDR1 SEHNR and CDR2 FQNEAQ (reference sequence). V lost 1 base, J lost 3 bases, and 11 bases stayed unmatched. This CDR3 region has 17 residues. The CDR3 region is CASSLGAHSTGEETQYF. CDR3 nucleotides: TGTGCCAGCAGCTTAGGGGCCCACTCCACAGGGGAAGAGACCCAGTACTTC.

This clone was found a few times. J is TRBJ2-7 and V is TRBV28, with D possibly being TRBD2 (5 bases). The V gene's germline CDR1 is MDHEN and CDR2 SYDVKM. The V end was cut by 2 bases, the J end by 3 bases, with 11 bases between. The CDR3 loop spans 14 amino acids. The CDR3 DNA follows: TGTGCCAGCAGTTTAAGATATCGGGACTACGAGCAGTACTTC. As protein: CASSLRYRDYEQYF.

This clone was seen more than once but under ten times. The J gene is TRBJ1-1, the V gene TRBV5-6; D possibly corresponds to TRBD1 (5 bases). The CDR3 runs 14 residues. The ends were cut back, 4 bases at V and 7 bases at J, with 17 bases in the middle. From germline, CDR1 is SGHDT and CDR2 YYEEEE. CDR3 region: CASSPRTWGDEAFF. DNA for the CDR3: TGTGCCAGCAGCCCCCGGACCTGGGGGGATGAAGCTTTCTTT.

The chain joins TRBV7-9 to TRBJ2-3, with D unclear. The CDR3 runs 12 residues. Germline values: CDR1 SEHNR, CDR2 FQNEAQ (reference sequence). Trimming cost V 5 bases and J 4 bases, with 7 bases left between them. In DNA form, the CDR3 reads TGTGCCAGCAGCCCGCCGGCAGATACGCAGTATTTT. Encoded protein: CASSPPADTQYF.

This clone turned up a few times. Here the CDR3 reads CASSLRGGSYEQYF. The CDR3 bases are TGTGCCAGCAGTTTACGGGGGGGCTCCTACGAGCAGTACTTC. The genes are TRBV27 and TRBJ2-7; 8 nucleotides match TRBD2. The V and J ends lost 2 bases and 0 bases, in that order; junction bases with no gene match: 0. The CDR3 spans 14 residues. The germline V gene has CDR1 MNHEY and CDR2 SMNVEV (reference sequence).

The chain combines TRBV19 with TRBJ2-1; 7 bases align to TRBD2. The V and J ends lost 6 bases and 2 bases, in that order; junction bases with no gene match: 16. The CDR3 covers 18 residues. Germline CDR1 and CDR2: LNHDA and SQIVND (reference sequence). The CDR3 spells CASSREPKLADTYNEQFF. The CDR3 DNA is TGTGCCAGTAGCCGAGAACCGAAGCTAGCGGATACCTACAATGAGCAGTTCTTC.

This clone was recorded a few times. V gene TRBV19 combines with J gene TRBJ2-5, with 8 bases fitting TRBD2. The CDR3 runs 14 residues. The ends lost 5 bases at V and 5 bases at J; junction bases unmatched: 7. CDR1 and CDR2 (germline): LNHDA, SQIVND (reference sequence). CDR3 residues: CASSAGGGYETQYF. As DNA, the CDR3 is TGTGCCAGTAGTGCCGGGGGGGGGTACGAGACCCAGTACTTC.

This chain links TRBV4-1 with TRBJ1-6; 8 bases agree with TRBD1. The CDR3 is 16 amino acids. The germline gives CDR1 MGHRA, CDR2 YSYEKL. After removal of 3 bases from V and 9 bases from J, the junction contained 10 bases not matched to a gene. CDR3 nucleotide sequence: TGCGCCAGCAGCCAGAATGCCGGACAGGGACTTTCACCCCTCCACTTT. Translated, it gives CASSQNAGQGLSPLHF.

This clone was counted between two and nine times. The gene calls are TRBV20-1 and TRBJ2-5, with D perhaps TRBD2 (6 bases). The CDR3 is made up of 11 amino acids. Germline values: CDR1 DFQATT, CDR2 SNEGSKA (reference sequence). V lost 4 bases and J lost 4, with 7 bases in between. As DNA, the CDR3 is TGCAGTGCTATCGGGGGAGAGACCCAGTACTTC. Its protein product is CSAIGGETQYF.

In its sample, this clone was seen a few times. This chain connects TRBV15 to TRBJ1-6; D is perhaps TRBD1 (6 bases). In germline, CDR1 is LNHNV, CDR2 YYDKDF (reference sequence). Trimming stripped 3 bases from V and 10 bases from J, with 13 bases between. The CDR3 is made up of 14 amino acids. The CDR3 reads CATSRGASGSPLHF. CDR3 coding DNA: TGTGCCACCAGCAGGGGGGCGTCAGGGTCACCCCTCCACTTT.

This clone was detected only a few times. The genes are TRBV6-6 and TRBJ2-7, with no clear D. CDR3 length equals 13 residues. Germline CDR1 and CDR2: MNHNY and SVGAGI (reference sequence). Trimming removed 8 bases at V and 0 bases at J, with 11 bases between. The CDR3 reads CASVGGSSYEQYF. CDR3 coding DNA: TGTGCCAGCGTTGGCGGAAGCTCCTACGAGCAGTACTTC.

This clone has more than one count but fewer than ten. This chain's CDR3 is CASSVLTSPPTGELFF. Here the CDR3 DNA reads TGTGCCAGCAGCGTTCTCACTTCACCCCCCACCGGGGAGCTGTTTTTT. The genes are TRBV9 and TRBJ2-2; D not certain. CDR3 length: 16 residues. Germline assignment: CDR1 SGDLS and CDR2 YYNGEE. Trimming left V 2 bases short and J 4 bases short, with 15 bases between. Variable domain in full (rest from reference TRBV9 and TRBJ2-2): DSGVTQTPKHLITATGQRVTLRCSPRSGDLSVYWYQQSLDQGLQFLIQYYNGEERAKGNILERFSAQQFPDLHSELNLSSLELGDSALYFCASSVLTSPPTGELFFGEGSRLTVL.

The chain carries TRBV19 and TRBJ2-6; D uncertain. Trimming took off 0 bases at V and 0 bases at J, with 9 bases between the two ends. CDR3 size: 17 residues. The germline CDR1 and CDR2 sequences are LNHDA and SQIVND (reference sequence). CDR3: CASSIDQRVSGANVLTF. DNA of the CDR3: TGTGCCAGTAGTATAGATCAGCGAGTCTCTGGGGCCAACGTCCTGACTTTC.